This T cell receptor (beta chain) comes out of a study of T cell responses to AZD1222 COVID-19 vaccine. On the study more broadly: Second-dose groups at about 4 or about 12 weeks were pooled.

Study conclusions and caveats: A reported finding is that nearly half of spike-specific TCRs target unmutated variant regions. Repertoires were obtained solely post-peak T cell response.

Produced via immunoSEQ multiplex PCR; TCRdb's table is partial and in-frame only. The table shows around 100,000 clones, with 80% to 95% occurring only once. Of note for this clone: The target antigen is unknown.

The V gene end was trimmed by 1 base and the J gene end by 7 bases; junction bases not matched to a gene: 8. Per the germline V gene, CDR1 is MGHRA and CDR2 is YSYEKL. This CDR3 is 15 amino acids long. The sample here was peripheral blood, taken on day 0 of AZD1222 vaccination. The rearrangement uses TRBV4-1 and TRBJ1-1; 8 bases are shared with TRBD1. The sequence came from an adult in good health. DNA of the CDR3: TGCGCCAGCAGCCAAGCACCGACAGGGGAAGATGAAGCTTTCTTT. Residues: CASSQAPTGEDEAFF.